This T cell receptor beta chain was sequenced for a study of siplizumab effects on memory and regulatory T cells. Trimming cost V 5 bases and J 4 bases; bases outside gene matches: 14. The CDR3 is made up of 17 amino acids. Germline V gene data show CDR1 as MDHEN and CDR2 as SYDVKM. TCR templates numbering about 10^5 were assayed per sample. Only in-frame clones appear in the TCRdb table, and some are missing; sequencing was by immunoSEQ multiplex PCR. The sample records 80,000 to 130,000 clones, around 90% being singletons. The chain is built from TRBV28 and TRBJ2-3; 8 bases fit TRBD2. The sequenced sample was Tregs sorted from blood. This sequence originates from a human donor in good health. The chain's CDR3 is CASSPRLATRGSDTQYF. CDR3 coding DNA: TGTGCCAGCAGTCCCCGACTAGCGACCAGGGGCTCAGATACGCAGTATTTT.